Detailed here is one T cell receptor (beta chain). Its antigen is not known. A read error is possible here, since a much larger clone lies one base away. The CDR3 has 15 residues. The J segment lost 1 base and the V segment lost 6 bases, leaving 7 bases of the junction unmatched. CDR1 is LNHDA and CDR2 is SQIVND in the germline V gene (reference sequence). The sample originates from a study of glioma-infiltrating T cells. The iRepertoire nested amplicon-rescue multiplex PCR amplified TCR alpha and beta CDR3s from RNA. One entry per CDR3 protein, called by TCRdb with MiXCR from the multiplex PCR reads. Of 4,500 or so distinct CDR3 sequences listed, 20% to 25% are singletons. Study results and caveats: Tissue and blood shared very few CDR3 sequences. Tissue-blood divergence was below expectation in non-neoplastic patients, above in gliomas.

This sequence joins TRBV19 and TRBJ2-7; 9 nucleotides agree with TRBD1. The sample taken for sequencing was glioma tissue, nonneoplastic brain tissue, or PBMCs (not recorded which). The clonotype comes from a human donor with low-grade glioma or glioblastoma, undergoing nonglioma brain surgery, or in good health (not recorded which). This CDR3 is CASSRGTGTSYEQYF. The CDR3 DNA sequence: TGTGCCAGTAGCCGCGGGACAGGGACGTCCTACGAGCAGTACTTC.